This T cell receptor beta chain comes out of a study of T cell responses to AZD1222 COVID-19 vaccine. Overall study findings and caveats: Targeting of unmutated variant regions was reportedly seen in nearly half of spike-specific TCRs.

CDR1 and CDR2 (germline): LGHDT, YNNKEL (reference sequence). V shed 2 bases and J shed 6 bases, with 14 bases lying between them. The CDR3 is 15 amino acids. Method: immunoSEQ multiplex PCR; TCRdb's copy keeps in-frame clones and lacks some. The table lists about 200,000 clones, under 95% of them singletons. As to this clone: What it binds is not known.

This specimen was peripheral blood, taken on day 0 of MenACWY control vaccination. This sequence joins TRBV3-1 (or the pseudogene TRBV3-2) and TRBJ2-1; D possibly corresponds to TRBD2 (6 bases). This clonotype was sampled from an adult in good health. DNA of the CDR3: TGTGCCAGCAGCCAAATGAACACAGCGGGCAATGAGCAGTTCTTC. Protein product: CASSQMNTAGNEQFF.